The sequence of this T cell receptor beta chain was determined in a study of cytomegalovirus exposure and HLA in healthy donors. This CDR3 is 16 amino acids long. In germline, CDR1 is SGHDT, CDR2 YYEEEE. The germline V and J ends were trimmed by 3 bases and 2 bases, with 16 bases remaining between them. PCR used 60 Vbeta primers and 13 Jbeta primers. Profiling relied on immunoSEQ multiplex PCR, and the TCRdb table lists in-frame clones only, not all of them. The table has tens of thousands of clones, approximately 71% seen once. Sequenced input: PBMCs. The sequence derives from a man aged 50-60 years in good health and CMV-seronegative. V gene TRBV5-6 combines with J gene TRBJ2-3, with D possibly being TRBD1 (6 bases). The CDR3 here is CASSSRFGTNTDTQYF. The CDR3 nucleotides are TGTGCCAGCAGCTCCCGATTTGGGACAAACACAGATACGCAGTATTTT.